The clone carrying this T cell receptor beta chain was found once. As yet, its antigen is unknown. This specimen belongs to a study of T cell responses to AZD1222 COVID-19 vaccine. Study information: Analyses pooled second doses at about 4 or about 12 weeks. Whole-study findings and limits: At study baseline, merely several AZD1222 recipients were seropositive. Mostly white British, mostly female donors; authors suggested clonal diversity may be underestimated. The study reported that nearly half of spike-specific TCRs target unmutated variant regions.

Sequenced by immunoSEQ multiplex PCR; TCRdb stores in-frame clones only, minus some. Here the sample spans 150,000 to 200,000 clones, more than 85% being singletons. After removal of 5 bases from V and 8 bases from J, the junction contained 3 bases not matched to a gene. This CDR3 is 12 amino acids long. Germline assignment: CDR1 SEHNR and CDR2 FQNEAQ (reference sequence). Here the sequenced sample was peripheral blood, taken on day 0 of AZD1222 vaccination. This rearrangement joins TRBV7-9 to TRBJ2-1; 7 nucleotides line up with TRBD1. This clonotype originated in an adult in good health. This CDR3 is CASSIDRDEQFF. As DNA, the CDR3 is TGTGCCAGCAGCATTGACAGGGATGAGCAGTTCTTC.